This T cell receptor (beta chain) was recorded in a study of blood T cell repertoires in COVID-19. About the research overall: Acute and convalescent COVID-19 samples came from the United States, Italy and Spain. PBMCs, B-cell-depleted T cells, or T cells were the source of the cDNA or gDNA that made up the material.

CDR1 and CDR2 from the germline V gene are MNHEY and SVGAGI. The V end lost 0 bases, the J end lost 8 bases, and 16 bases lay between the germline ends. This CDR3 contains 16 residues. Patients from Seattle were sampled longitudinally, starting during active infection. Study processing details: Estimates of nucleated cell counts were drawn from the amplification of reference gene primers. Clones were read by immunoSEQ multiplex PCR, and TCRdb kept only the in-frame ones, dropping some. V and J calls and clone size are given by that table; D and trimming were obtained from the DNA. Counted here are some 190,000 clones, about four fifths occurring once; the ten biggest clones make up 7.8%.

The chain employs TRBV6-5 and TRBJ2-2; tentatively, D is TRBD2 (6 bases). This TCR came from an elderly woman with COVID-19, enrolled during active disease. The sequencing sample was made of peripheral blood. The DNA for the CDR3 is TGTGCCAGCAGTTACTCTGGGGCAGGGAGGAGGGGGGAGCTGTTTTTT. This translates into CASSYSGAGRRGELFF.